This TCR beta chain was recovered during a study of cytomegalovirus exposure and HLA in healthy donors. The CDR3 totals 15 residues. CDR1 and CDR2 from the germline V gene are LNHDA and SQIVND (reference sequence). V lost 1 base and J 10 bases, leaving 17 bases between the germline ends. Points from the study as a whole: Generally TCR sequences proved uncommon, though certain public TCRs appeared in numerous donors. Later on, an analysis tied 15,000 to 20,000 TCR beta sequences to HLA alleles at 0.05 false discovery rate.

On this clone: Antigen unknown.

Vbeta (60) and Jbeta (13) primers were used in the PCR. Measured with immunoSEQ multiplex PCR; TCRdb has only the in-frame clones, and not every one. This repertoire includes around 140,000 clones. The clonotype comes from a woman between 40 and 50 years old in good health and CMV-seronegative. The specimen sequenced was PBMCs. V gene TRBV19 combines with J gene TRBJ2-1; maybe TRBD2 (5 bases). The CDR3 region has the DNA TGTGCCAGTAGTATAGCGAGGGCCACCGGCCGGGAGCAGTTCTTC. Translation: CASSIARATGREQFF.